The 31 T cell receptor beta chains below come from one sample, sequenced in a study of cytomegalovirus exposure and HLA in healthy donors. PCR primers comprised 60 Vbeta and 13 Jbeta primers. The repertoire was sequenced with immunoSEQ multiplex PCR; TCRdb's copy has only in-frame clones and lacks some. The sample carries roughly 170,000 clones, around 75% recorded once. Specimen: PBMCs. Every receptor here comes from a female donor in good health and CMV-seronegative.

In this sample, this clone turned up once. V gene TRBV23-1 combines with J gene TRBJ2-5; D may be TRBD2 (6 bases). TRBV23-1 is identified as an open reading frame with a role that is uncertain. The CDR3 totals 17 residues. V was pared by 9 bases and J by 2 bases, with 25 bases between. Here the CDR3 reads CASTQTEGKQTQETQYF. In DNA form, the CDR3 reads TGCGCCAGTACTCAGACGGAGGGAAAGCAAACTCAAGAGACCCAGTACTTC.

The chain employs TRBV7-2 and TRBJ1-4; 7 bases agree with TRBD1. The CDR3 contains 19 residues. Germline assignment: CDR1 SGHTA and CDR2 FQGNSA. Germline trimming cut 1 base from V and 4 bases from J; bases unmatched to any gene: 15. Here the CDR3 DNA reads TGTGCCAGCAGCTTAGGAAGATACAGGGCGGGACAGCATAATGAAAAACTGTTTTTT. This codes for CASSLGRYRAGQHNEKLFF.

The V and J genes are TRBV19 and TRBJ1-1; D possibly corresponds to TRBD1 (6 bases). Germline V gene sequence: CDR1 LNHDA, CDR2 SQIVND (reference sequence). The CDR3 covers 13 residues. Deletions cut 8 bases from V and 5 bases from J, with 15 bases between. The CDR3 reads CASVPGGRTEAFF. The DNA for the CDR3 is TGTGCCAGTGTACCTGGGGGCAGAACTGAAGCTTTCTTT. The whole variable domain, filled in from reference TRBV19 and TRBJ1-1, reads DGGITQSPKYLFRKEGQNVTLSCEQNLNHDAMYWYRQDPGQGLRLIYYSQIVNDFQKGDIAEGYSVSREKKESFPLTVTSAQKNPTAFYLCASVPGGRTEAFFGQGTRLTVV.

V and J are TRBV4-3 and TRBJ1-1, with unresolved D. Between the trimmed V and J ends, which lost 1 base and 1 base, there was a span of 13 bases. The CDR3 covers 16 residues. Germline CDR1 reads LGHNA; CDR2 reads YSLEER. The CDR3 DNA reads as TGCGCCAGCAGCCAAGTATGGTTCGGAGCGAACACTGAAGCTTTCTTT. It codes for CASSQVWFGANTEAFF.

The chain recombines TRBV9 with TRBJ1-5; D unclear. The CDR3 covers 13 residues. Deletions cut 2 bases from V and 7 bases from J, with 10 bases between. Germline V lookup: CDR1 SGDLS, CDR2 YYNGEE. The CDR3 is CASSVSGIQPQHF. The DNA of the CDR3 is TGTGCCAGCAGCGTCTCGGGAATACAGCCCCAGCATTTT.

This clone was recorded once. The genes are TRBV28 and TRBJ2-7, with TRBD1 matching 7 bases. There are 15 residues in the CDR3. Germline loops: CDR1 MDHEN, CDR2 SYDVKM. Trimming at V came to 4 bases and at J to 5 bases, leaving 11 bases not matched to a gene. The CDR3 sequence: CASSSSDRARNEQYF. For the CDR3, the DNA is TGTGCCAGCAGTTCCTCCGACAGGGCGAGAAACGAGCAGTACTTC.

The DNA of the CDR3 is TGCGCCAGCAGCTCGGGAGGGGAGACCCAGTACTTC. Protein: CASSSGGETQYF. The chain uses TRBV5-1 and TRBJ2-5, with 8 bases matching TRBD2. The V gene end was trimmed by 3 bases and the J gene end by 5 bases; junction bases not matched to a gene: 0. Germline CDR1 is SGHRS and CDR2 is YFSETQ. The CDR3 sequence is 12 residues long.

CDR3 amino acids: CASSLGPLTGDFEGYTF. The CDR3 DNA is TGTGCCAGCAGCTTAGGGCCACTTACCGGCGACTTTGAGGGCTACACCTTC. The V call is TRBV7-9, the J call TRBJ1-2, with no clear D. Germline V lookup: CDR1 SEHNR, CDR2 FQNEAQ (reference sequence). The CDR3 totals 17 residues. V was clipped by 1 base and J by 8 bases, with 23 bases between them. Full variable domain (missing parts from reference TRBV7-9 and TRBJ1-2): DTGVSQNPRHKITKRGQNVTFRCDPISEHNRLYWYRQTLGQGPEFLTYFQNEAQLEKSRLLSDRFSAERPKGSFSTLEIQRTEQGDSAMYLCASSLGPLTGDFEGYTFGSGTRLTVV.

The chain employs TRBV4-2 and TRBJ2-5, with TRBD1 matching over 11 bases. The DNA end favors TRBJ2-7, so the J call may be wrong. The CDR3 runs 14 residues. In germline, CDR1 is LGHNA, CDR2 YNFKEQ. The CDR3 DNA reads as TGTGCCAGCAGCCCCGGGACAGGGGGCTACGAGCAGTACTTC. Protein sequence: CASSPGTGGYEQYF.

This clone turned up a few times. V and J are TRBV30 and TRBJ1-5; no definite D call. Trimming took 0 bases from V and 1 from J, leaving 16 bases between them. The CDR3 is made up of 17 amino acids. Germline assignment: CDR1 GTSNPN and CDR2 SVGIG (reference sequence). CDR3 region: CAWSVPRRFRSNQPQHF. The CDR3 DNA sequence: TGTGCCTGGAGTGTACCCAGGCGTTTTCGAAGCAATCAGCCCCAGCATTTT.

The chain recombines TRBV6-5 with TRBJ1-1; no clear D. The CDR3 covers 13 residues. Per the germline V gene, CDR1 is MNHEY and CDR2 is SVGAGI. V dropped 2 bases and J dropped 5 bases, with 9 bases sitting between them. This CDR3 reads CASSYAAGTEAFF. The DNA for the CDR3 is TGTGCCAGCAGTTACGCGGCGGGGACTGAAGCTTTCTTT.

The chain combines TRBV27 with TRBJ2-1; 11 bases agree with TRBD2. Germline CDR1 is MNHEY and CDR2 is SMNVEV (reference sequence). Trimming at V came to 7 bases and at J to 5 bases, leaving 16 bases not matched to a gene. The CDR3 consists of 18 residues. CDR3 sequence reads: CASKGAIGGSGRDNEQFF. Written as DNA, the CDR3 is TGTGCCAGCAAGGGGGCGATTGGTGGTAGCGGGAGGGACAATGAGCAGTTCTTC.

V and J are TRBV2 and TRBJ1-2, with 8 bases identical to TRBD1. Germline V lookup: CDR1 SNHLY, CDR2 FYNNEI. With 3 bases clipped from V and 5 bases from J, the junction kept 2 bases outside the gene matches. The CDR3 is 13 residues long. This CDR3 is CASSDRGPYGYTF. As DNA, the CDR3 is TGTGCCAGCAGTGACAGGGGGCCGTATGGCTACACCTTC.

V gene TRBV30 combines with J gene TRBJ2-3, with TRBD2 matching over 8 bases. The CDR3 contains 15 residues. Germline assignment: CDR1 GTSNPN and CDR2 SVGIG (reference sequence). After removal of 2 bases from V and 2 bases from J, the junction contained 6 bases not matched to a gene. The CDR3: CAWSPGGSLTDTQYF. The CDR3 DNA is TGTGCCTGGAGTCCGGGAGGGAGTCTCACAGATACGCAGTATTTT.

The chain combines TRBV6-1 with TRBJ1-2, with unresolved D. The germline gives CDR1 MNHNS, CDR2 SASEGT. This CDR3 has 16 amino acids. V dropped 3 bases and J dropped 5 bases, with 19 bases sitting between them. As DNA, the CDR3 is TGTGCCAGCAGTGAGAGCTCCCCCGGAACAGTTTATGGCTACACCTTC. This codes for CASSESSPGTVYGYTF.

The chain joins TRBV18 to TRBJ2-7; 15 positions agree with TRBD2. J was trimmed by 4 bases and V by 3 bases; bases with no gene match: 4. Looked up from germline, CDR1 is KGHSH and CDR2 is LQKENI. This CDR3 is 16 amino acids long. Here the CDR3 reads CASSPWTSGGGYEQYF. The CDR3 region has the DNA TGTGCCAGCTCACCTTGGACTAGCGGGGGGGGTTACGAGCAGTACTTC. The full variable domain, completed using reference TRBV18 and TRBJ2-7, is NAGVMQNPRHLVRRRGQEARLRCSPMKGHSHVYWYRQLPEEGLKFMVYLQKENIIDESGMPKERFSAEFPKEGPSILRIQQVVRGDSAAYFCASSPWTSGGGYEQYFGPGTRLTVT.

This rearrangement joins TRBV7-9 to TRBJ2-3, with 8 bases matching TRBD1. The CDR3 runs 18 residues. Germline V gene data show CDR1 as SEHNR and CDR2 as FQNEAQ (reference sequence). V lost 5 bases, J lost 6 bases, and 19 bases stayed unmatched. In DNA form, the CDR3 reads TGTGCCAGCAGCCAACGGACTTTTCGGACAGGGAGGTTGGATACGCAGTATTTT. It yields the protein CASSQRTFRTGRLDTQYF.

V is TRBV6-4 and J is TRBJ2-3, with 7 bases fitting TRBD2. This CDR3 comprises 16 residues. Germline-derived CDR1 and CDR2 are MRHNA and SNTAGT. With 2 bases clipped from V and 1 base from J, the junction kept 6 bases outside the gene matches. The CDR3: CASSDGGGGGTDTQYF. The CDR3 DNA reads TGTGCCAGCAGTGACGGGGGGGGAGGCGGCACAGATACGCAGTATTTT.

The chain couples TRBV28 to TRBJ1-2; possible D gene TRBD1, 5 bases. V dropped 1 base and J dropped 10 bases, with 22 bases sitting between them. The germline V gene has CDR1 MDHEN and CDR2 SYDVKM. The CDR3 totals 16 residues. Here the CDR3 reads CASSLSYPNQGADYTF. CDR3 DNA sequence: TGTGCCAGCAGTTTATCATATCCGAACCAGGGTGCTGACTACACCTTC.

The chain is built from TRBV2 and TRBJ2-5, with D possibly being TRBD2 (5 bases). CDR1 SNHLY and CDR2 FYNNEI come from the germline V gene. The germline V and J ends were trimmed by 0 bases and 1 base, with 12 bases remaining between them. The CDR3 spans 16 residues. The CDR3 DNA reads as TGTGCCAGCAGTGAAGCCCGGGCGCGGGCCCAAGAGACCCAGTACTTC. Translation: CASSEARARAQETQYF. Using reference TRBV2 and TRBJ2-5 for the parts outside the CDR3, the full variable domain is EPEVTQTPSHQVTQMGQEVILRCVPISNHLYFYWYRQILGQKVEFLVSFYNNEISEKSEIFDDQFSVERPDGSNFTLKIRSTKLEDSAMYFCASSEARARAQETQYFGPGTRLLVL.

This clone was counted only a few times. The chain has TRBV6-1 and TRBJ2-2, with D possibly being TRBD1 (5 bases). In germline, CDR1 is MNHNS, CDR2 SASEGT. CDR3 length equals 18 residues. V gave up 3 bases and J gave up 5 bases, with 22 bases separating them. CDR3 region: CASSDRGVGQSGTGELFF. In nucleotides, the CDR3 is TGTGCCAGCAGTGATAGGGGCGTGGGGCAATCCGGAACCGGGGAGCTGTTTTTT.

V is TRBV28 and J is TRBJ2-1, with 8 nucleotides matching TRBD1. From germline, CDR1 is MDHEN and CDR2 SYDVKM. With V trimmed by 8 bases and J by 12 bases, 6 bases remained unmatched. The CDR3 consists of 11 residues. Here the CDR3 DNA reads TGTGCCAGCCAGGGACAGGTCCGGCAGTTCTTC. Amino acid sequence: CASQGQVRQFF.

The chain couples TRBV7-9 to TRBJ2-1; 8 bases match TRBD1. The V gene's germline CDR1 is SEHNR and CDR2 FQNEAQ (reference sequence). CDR3 size: 14 residues. The V and J ends lost 10 bases and 7 bases, in that order; junction bases with no gene match: 12. CDR3 in DNA: TGTGCCAACCTCCTAGGACAGGGAGCTAATGAGCAGTTCTTC. Protein: CANLLGQGANEQFF.

CDR3 in DNA: TGTGCCAGCAGTGACTCGGCTGACAATGAGCAGTTCTTC. It is translated as CASSDSADNEQFF. The chain employs TRBV6-4 and TRBJ2-1; D remains unclear. The CDR3 totals 13 residues. In germline, CDR1 is MRHNA, CDR2 SNTAGT. The V gene lost 0 bases and the J gene lost 5 bases, with 5 bases spanning the gap.

V usage is TRBV29-1 and J usage is TRBJ2-2, with D hard to call. The CDR3 covers 15 residues. The V gene's germline CDR1 is SQVTM and CDR2 ANQGSEA. V was pared by 2 bases and J by 5 bases, with 15 bases between. CDR3 loop: CSVELPPAGTGELFF. Written as DNA, the CDR3 is TGCAGCGTTGAACTCCCCCCGGCAGGAACCGGGGAGCTGTTTTTT.

To note about this clone: Other DNA sequences within the sample encode an identical CDR3. V is TRBV4-1 and J is TRBJ2-5; perhaps TRBD2 as D (5 bases). Trimming took off 4 bases at V and 5 bases at J, with 8 bases between the two ends. CDR1 is MGHRA, CDR2 YSYEKL, per germline. The CDR3 runs 12 residues. The CDR3 is CASSPGKETQYF. CDR3 nucleotides: TGCGCCAGCAGCCCGGGGAAGGAGACCCAGTACTTC.

This chain uses TRBV6-5 with TRBJ2-5; 7 positions match TRBD2. The J call could be wrong; TRBJ2-7 is a better fit for the DNA end. This CDR3 spans 14 amino acids. The germline V gene encodes CDR1 MNHEY and CDR2 SVGAGI. CDR3 DNA sequence: TGTGCCAGCAGTTACCAAGGCGGGGGCTACGAGCAGTACTTC. Residues: CASSYQGGGYEQYF.

This chain joins TRBV29-1 and TRBJ2-5; 7 bases match TRBD2. CDR1 and CDR2 (germline): SQVTM, ANQGSEA. With 4 bases clipped from V and 3 bases from J, the junction kept 5 bases outside the gene matches. This CDR3 is built from 13 residues. CDR3 amino acids: CSVVLAPKETQYF. The CDR3 coding sequence is TGCAGCGTTGTACTAGCGCCAAAAGAGACCCAGTACTTC.

The chain joins TRBV18 to TRBJ2-5; D remains unclear. The germline CDR1 and CDR2 sequences are KGHSH and LQKENI. This CDR3 has 12 amino acids. The V gene lost 4 bases and the J gene lost 4 bases, with 7 bases spanning the gap. The CDR3 DNA reads as TGTGCCAGCTCACGGTACATAGAGACCCAGTACTTC. Amino acid sequence: CASSRYIETQYF.

The chain employs TRBV25-1 and TRBJ2-7; perhaps TRBD2 as D (5 bases). The length of the CDR3 is 15 residues. The ends were cut back, 2 bases at V and 0 bases at J, with 11 bases in the middle. Germline CDR1 MGHDK, CDR2 SYGVNS. CDR3 DNA: TGTGCCAGCAGTGAAGCTTTGGGGAGCTCCTACGAGCAGTACTTC. Residues: CASSEALGSSYEQYF.

J is TRBJ1-4 and V is TRBV2, with 8 positions matching TRBD1. Germline values: CDR1 SNHLY, CDR2 FYNNEI. The CDR3 extends over 13 amino acids. V gave up 11 bases and J gave up 7 bases; unmatched junction bases: 9. CDR3 region: CAARGQPSEKLFF. The CDR3 bases are TGTGCCGCCAGGGGGCAGCCATCTGAAAAACTGTTTTTT.